This T cell receptor (beta chain) was sequenced for a study of tumor and adjacent non-tumor tissue in lung cancer. CDR3 length: 11 amino acids. CDR1 is SGHNT and CDR2 is YENEEA in the germline V gene. RNA was extracted from bulk tissue without any cell sorting. A modified ARM-PCR protocol with three rounds of nested PCR amplified TCRbeta. Using its own MiXCR run on the multiplex PCR reads, TCRdb lists one record per CDR3 protein. The table records under 250,000 distinct CDR3 sequences, around 71% of them present only once. Comments on this clonotype: The junction and the germline gene differ at one end; a read error may be behind it.

This receptor was identified in a man aged 55 to 70 with non-small cell lung cancer. This chain connects TRBV11-3 to TRBJ2-1; D is unresolved. Input material: lung tumor tissue. CDR3 coding DNA: TGTGCCGGCAGCTACAGTGCGGAGCAGTTCTTC. It codes for CAGSYSAEQFF.